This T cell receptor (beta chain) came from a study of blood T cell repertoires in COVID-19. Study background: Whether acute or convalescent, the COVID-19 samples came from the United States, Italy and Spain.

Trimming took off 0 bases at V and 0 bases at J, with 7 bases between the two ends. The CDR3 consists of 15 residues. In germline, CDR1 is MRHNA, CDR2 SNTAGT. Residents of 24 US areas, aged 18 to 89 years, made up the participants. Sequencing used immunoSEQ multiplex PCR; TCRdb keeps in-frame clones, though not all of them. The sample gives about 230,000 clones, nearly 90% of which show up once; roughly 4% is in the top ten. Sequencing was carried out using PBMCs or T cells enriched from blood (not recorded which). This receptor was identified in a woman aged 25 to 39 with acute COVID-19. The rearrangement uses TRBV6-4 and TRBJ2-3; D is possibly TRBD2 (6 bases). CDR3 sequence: CASSDSGTSTDTQYF. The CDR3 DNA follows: TGTGCCAGCAGTGACTCCGGGACTAGCACAGATACGCAGTATTTT.